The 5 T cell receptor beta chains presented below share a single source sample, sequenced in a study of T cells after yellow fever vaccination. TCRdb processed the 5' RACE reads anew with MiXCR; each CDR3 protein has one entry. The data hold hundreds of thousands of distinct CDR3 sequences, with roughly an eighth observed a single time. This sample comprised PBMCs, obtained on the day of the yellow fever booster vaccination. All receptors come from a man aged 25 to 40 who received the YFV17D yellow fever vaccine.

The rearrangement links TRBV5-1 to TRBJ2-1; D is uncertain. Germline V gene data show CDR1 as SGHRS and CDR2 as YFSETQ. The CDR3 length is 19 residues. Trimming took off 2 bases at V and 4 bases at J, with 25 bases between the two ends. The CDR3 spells CASSFPGLKDSVTYNEQFF. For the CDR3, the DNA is TGCGCCAGCAGCTTCCCCGGGTTAAAAGACTCAGTCACATACAATGAGCAGTTCTTC.

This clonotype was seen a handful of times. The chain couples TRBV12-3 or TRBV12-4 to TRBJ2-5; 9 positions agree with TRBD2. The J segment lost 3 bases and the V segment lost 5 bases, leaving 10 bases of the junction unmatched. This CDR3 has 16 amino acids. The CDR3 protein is CASSRTSGRLKETQYF. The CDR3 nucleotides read TGTGCCAGCAGTCGGACCAGCGGGAGGCTTAAAGAGACCCAGTACTTC.

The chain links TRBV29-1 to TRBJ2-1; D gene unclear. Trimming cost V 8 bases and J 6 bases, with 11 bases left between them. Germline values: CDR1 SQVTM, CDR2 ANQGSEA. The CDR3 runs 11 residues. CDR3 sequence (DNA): TGCAGCATCCCAGTCCGCAATGAGCAGTTCTTC. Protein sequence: CSIPVRNEQFF.

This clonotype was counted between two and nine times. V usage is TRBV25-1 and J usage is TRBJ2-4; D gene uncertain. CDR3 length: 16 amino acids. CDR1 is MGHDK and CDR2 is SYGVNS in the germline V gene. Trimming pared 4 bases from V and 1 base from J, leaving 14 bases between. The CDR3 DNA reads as TGTGCCAGCAGTGCTGTGACCCCTGGCGCCAAAAACATTCAGTACTTC. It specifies CASSAVTPGAKNIQYF.

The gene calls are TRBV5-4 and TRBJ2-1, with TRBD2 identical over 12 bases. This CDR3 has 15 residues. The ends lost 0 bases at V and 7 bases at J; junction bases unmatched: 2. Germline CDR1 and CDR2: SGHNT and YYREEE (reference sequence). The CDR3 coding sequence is TGTGCCAGCAGCTTGGTGGGGACTAGCGGGAATGAGCAGTTCTTC. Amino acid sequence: CASSLVGTSGNEQFF.